Listed below are T cell receptor beta chains from one sample, sequenced in a study of blood T cells in healthy people across ages. MiXCR was run by TCRdb on the 5' RACE reads, yielding one entry per CDR3 protein. The sample has about 1.6 million distinct CDR3 sequences; 34% are singletons. Sequencing input: blood. The receptor set was obtained from a young woman in good health. Each CDR3 is given with its conserved first and last residue. A D gene is named only where the DNA matches it firmly. Clone size is given for some rows only: seen once, a few or many times, or a class if the clone is expanded.

.	15	TRBV20-1	once	TRBJ2-7	TGCAGTGCTAGAGCCGCGAGACTACCTCGTGGAAAGCAGTACTTC	CSARAARLPRGKQYF
.	15	TRBV28	.	TRBJ1-1	TGTGCCAGCAGTCGCCCCGGCCGGCTGAACACTGAAGCTTTCTTT	CASSRPGRLNTEAFF
.	13	TRBV20-1	few	TRBJ2-5	TGCAGTGCTAGTAAAGTGCGGCGGGAGACCCAGTACTTC	CSASKVRRETQYF
.	14	TRBV6-1	many	TRBJ2-2	TGTGCCAGCAGTGAAGTGGCAGACACCGGGGAGCTGTTTTTT	CASSEVADTGELFF
TRBD2	14	TRBV20-1	few	TRBJ2-7	TGCAGTGCCCAAAAGGGAGGGGCGTTGTACGAGCAGTACTTC	CSAQKGGALYEQYF
.	13	TRBV20-1	.	TRBJ1-5	TGCAGTGCCGGGGGGGACACCAATCAGCCCCAGCATTTT	CSAGGDTNQPQHF
TRBD1	13	TRBV20-1	.	TRBJ2-1	TGCAGTGCTAGAAGGACAGGGGGGAATGAGCAGTTCTTC	CSARRTGGNEQFF
TRBD2	14	TRBV9	.	TRBJ2-1	TGTGCCAGCACCGGACTAGCGGGGTTCAATGAGCAGTTCTTC	CASTGLAGFNEQFF
.	14	TRBV7-8	few	TRBJ2-1	TGTGCCAGCAGCGAAAGTAGGTCCCACAATGAGCAGTTCTTC	CASSESRSHNEQFF
.	12	TRBV7-9	many	TRBJ1-2	TGTGCCAGCAGCTTATATACCTATGGCTACACCTTC	CASSLYTYGYTF
.	14	TRBV2	.	TRBJ1-5	TGTGCCAGCAGTGATTTGCAGGGCAATCAGCCCCAGCATTTT	CASSDLQGNQPQHF
.	13	TRBV9	.	TRBJ1-2	TGTGCCAGCAGCGTAGACAGCGCCTATGGCTACACCTTC	CASSVDSAYGYTF
.	18	TRBV28	.	TRBJ2-6	TGTGCCAGCAGTTTCGCCGGGACCGCTCGCTCTGGGGCCAACGTCCTGACTTTC	CASSFAGTARSGANVLTF
.	15	TRBV20-1	few	TRBJ1-2	TGCAGTGCTAGAGATCTTAAGCAGGCCGTCTATGGCTACACCTTC	CSARDLKQAVYGYTF
TRBD1	14	TRBV18	many	TRBJ2-7	TGTGCCAGCTCACCTGGACAGGGGGCCCACGAGCAGTACTTC	CASSPGQGAHEQYF
.	16	TRBV4-1	.	TRBJ1-1	TGCGCCAGCAGCGATCGGGGACGGGGAAAGAACACTGAAGCTTTCTTT	CASSDRGRGKNTEAFF
.	16	TRBV4-1	.	TRBJ1-2	TGCGCCAGCAGCCAAGATAGGGACCCCCCGTTCTATGGCTACACCTTC	CASSQDRDPPFYGYTF
.	14	TRBV18	few	TRBJ2-7	TGTGCCAGCTCGGGGACTCCCAAAGGAGTAGAGCAGTACTTC	CASSGTPKGVEQYF
TRBD2	15	TRBV7-9	.	TRBJ2-1	TGCGCCAGCAGCTTAGCGGGGTCAGGGTGGAATGAGCAGTTCTTC	CASSLAGSGWNEQFF
.	11	TRBV6-1	many	TRBJ2-7	TGTGCCAGCAGTGAAGTCCACGAGCAGTACTTC	CASSEVHEQYF
TRBD1	15	TRBV4-1	many	TRBJ2-7	TGCGCCAGCAGCCAACCGTTAGGGACAGGGGGCGAGCAGTACTTC	CASSQPLGTGGEQYF
TRBD1	13	TRBV20-1	.	TRBJ1-1	TGCAGTGCTAGGCCGGGACAGGGGGCGACTGCTTTCTTT	CSARPGQGATAFF